This T cell receptor beta chain was captured by sequencing in a study of blood T cell repertoires in COVID-19. About the research overall: COVID-19 samples from acute and convalescent phases originated in the United States, Italy and Spain. Sample material is recorded as cDNA or gDNA derived from T cells, B-cell-depleted T cells, or PBMCs.

Original handling: Nucleated cell counts were estimated from reference gene primer amplification. Assay: immunoSEQ multiplex PCR; the TCRdb copy retains only in-frame clones and omits some. That table gives V, J and clone size, and the DNA gave D and trimming. Here the sample spans 100,000 to 150,000 clones, about 85% being singletons. The sample was peripheral blood. The clonotype originates from a man in his fifties or sixties with acute or convalescent COVID-19.

This chain's CDR3 is CASSLGGTRNGEQFF. CDR3 nucleotides: TGTGCCAGCAGTTTAGGGGGGACCCGGAACGGTGAGCAGTTCTTC. The chain recombines TRBV28 with TRBJ2-1; D is possibly TRBD2 (6 bases). Trimming took off 2 bases at V and 9 bases at J, with 17 bases between the two ends. This CDR3 is built from 15 residues. Germline CDR1 MDHEN, CDR2 SYDVKM.